The 26 T cell receptor beta chains in this list originate from one sample, sequenced in a study of cytomegalovirus exposure and HLA in healthy donors (dated by TCRdb to about 2017). Library generation was performed with the immunoSEQ multiplex PCR assay. For the multiplex PCR, a mixture combining 60 forward primers for TCR Vbeta segments and 13 reverse primers for TCR Jbeta segments was used. Drawn from immuneACCESS, this table holds only the in-frame rearrangements with V and J called that TCRdb kept. Clones are partly lost; checked studies trace under half to an unresolved V gene and leave the rest unexplained. The sample table shows 140,000 or so clones, and about 80% are seen once. Of the sample, around 4.1% is held by the ten largest clones. The source material was PBMCs. These receptors were taken from a man aged 35 to 55 in good health and CMV-seronegative.

This sequence joins TRBV9 and TRBJ2-3; 12 bases are a match to TRBD2. Germline CDR1 reads SGDLS; CDR2 reads YYNGEE. The CDR3 is 17 residues long. With 0 bases clipped from V and 1 base from J, the junction kept 3 bases outside the gene matches. CDR3 bases: TGTGCCAGCAGCGTAGCGCCTAGCGGGGGGGGCACAGATACGCAGTATTTT. It yields the protein CASSVAPSGGGTDTQYF.

The chain is built from TRBV29-1 and TRBJ1-2; TRBD1 is a possible D gene (5 bases). Germline loops: CDR1 SQVTM, CDR2 ANQGSEA. The CDR3 is 16 amino acids. The ends were cut back, 0 bases at V and 4 bases at J, with 18 bases in the middle. CDR3 in amino acids: CSVEEGLGEGAYGYTF. CDR3 coding DNA: TGCAGCGTTGAAGAAGGGTTAGGGGAAGGAGCCTATGGCTACACCTTC.

The rearrangement joins TRBV9 to TRBJ1-1, with TRBD1 as a possible D gene (5 bases). In germline, CDR1 is SGDLS, CDR2 YYNGEE. Trimming left V 3 bases short and J 1 base short, with 13 bases between. The CDR3 is made up of 15 amino acids. CDR3 nucleotides: TGTGCCAGCAGCGAGTGGGTGGGGGGGAACACTGAAGCTTTCTTT. Its translation: CASSEWVGGNTEAFF.

This chain connects TRBV27 to TRBJ1-6, with a weak D call TRBD1 (5 bases). The CDR3 length is 18 residues. Trimming removed 2 bases at V and 2 bases at J, with 16 bases between. In germline, CDR1 is MNHEY, CDR2 SMNVEV (reference sequence). The CDR3 DNA is TGTGCCAGCAGTTTAATGGGGCAGGGAGGCGCCTATAATTCACCCCTCCACTTT. Protein sequence: CASSLMGQGGAYNSPLHF.

The J gene is TRBJ2-5, the V gene TRBV14; 7 bases agree with TRBD1. The J segment lost 5 bases and the V segment lost 1 base, leaving 4 bases of the junction unmatched. The V gene's germline CDR1 is SGHDN and CDR2 FVKESK. This CDR3 has 14 amino acids. The CDR3 region is CASSQVARGETQYF. The CDR3 DNA reads TGTGCCAGCAGCCAAGTGGCCAGGGGGGAGACCCAGTACTTC.

This clone was found a few times. V and J are TRBV7-9 and TRBJ1-1; 9 bases line up with TRBD1. V lost 3 bases, J lost 10 bases, and 0 bases stayed unmatched. The germline gives CDR1 SEHNR, CDR2 FQNEAQ (reference sequence). The CDR3 length is 11 residues. The CDR3 loop is CASSLGQGAFF. CDR3 sequence (DNA): TGTGCCAGCAGCTTGGGACAGGGAGCTTTCTTT. Looking up the rest from reference TRBV7-9 and TRBJ1-1 gives the full variable domain: DTGVSQNPRHKITKRGQNVTFRCDPISEHNRLYWYRQTLGQGPEFLTYFQNEAQLEKSRLLSDRFSAERPKGSFSTLEIQRTEQGDSAMYLCASSLGQGAFFGQGTRLTVV.

Notes on this clone: Germline and junction disagree at one end, which may indicate a read error. The same CDR3 is also encoded by other DNA sequences in this sample. V usage is TRBV27 and J usage is TRBJ1-6; TRBD1 matches at 10 bases. Germline CDR1 and CDR2: MNHEY and SMNVEV (reference sequence). This CDR3 region has 17 residues. The CDR3 here is CASSNKRQGAYNSPLHF. In nucleotides, the CDR3 is TGTGCCAGCAGTAATAAACGACAGGGGGCCTATAATTCCCCCCTCCACTTT.

The chain joins TRBV7-9 to TRBJ2-4; 7 bases line up with TRBD1. The J segment lost 6 bases and the V segment lost 4 bases, leaving 6 bases of the junction unmatched. This CDR3 is built from 14 residues. Germline V gene lookup returns CDR1 SEHNR and CDR2 FQNEAQ (reference sequence). CDR3: CASSSRTGLNIQYF. CDR3 nucleotide sequence: TGTGCCAGCAGCTCGCGGACAGGCTTAAACATTCAGTACTTC.

J is TRBJ1-4 and V is TRBV18, with D unresolved. Germline CDR1 is KGHSH and CDR2 is LQKENI. The CDR3 sequence is 15 residues long. Between the trimmed V and J ends, which lost 5 bases and 3 bases, there was a span of 13 bases. CDR3 residues: CASSLSQVANEKLFF. The DNA for the CDR3 is TGTGCCAGCTCATTATCTCAGGTGGCTAATGAAAAACTGTTTTTT.

This clone was seen once. This chain uses TRBV7-2 with TRBJ2-3, with a weak D call TRBD2 (5 bases). CDR3 length equals 12 residues. Trimming cost V 5 bases and J 5 bases, with 8 bases left between them. Germline-derived CDR1 and CDR2 are SGHTA and FQGNSA. The chain's CDR3 is CASSPGEDTQYF. The CDR3 DNA sequence: TGTGCCAGCAGCCCCGGGGAAGATACGCAGTATTTT.

The V gene is TRBV18, the J gene TRBJ1-1; no reliable D call. Germline loops: CDR1 KGHSH, CDR2 LQKENI. The CDR3 length is 13 residues. Trimming took 1 base from V and 4 from J, leaving 7 bases between them. The CDR3 bases are TGTGCCAGCTCACCACGGGCAGGCACTGAAGCTTTCTTT. This encodes CASSPRAGTEAFF.

This clone was detected only a few times. The CDR3 DNA follows: TGTGCCAGCTCGTTACAGGGACGGGCCACTGAAGCTTTCTTT. Translation gives CASSLQGRATEAFF. V usage is TRBV18 and J usage is TRBJ1-1, with D maybe TRBD1 (6 bases). V was shortened by 6 bases and J by 4 bases, with 15 bases between the two germline ends. The CDR3 is 14 residues long. Germline loops: CDR1 KGHSH, CDR2 LQKENI.

The V gene is TRBV5-1, the J gene TRBJ2-5, with D possibly matching TRBD2 (6 bases). The CDR3 spans 15 residues. Trimming pared 4 bases from V and 5 bases from J, leaving 18 bases between. The V gene's germline CDR1 is SGHRS and CDR2 YFSETQ. For the CDR3, the DNA is TGCGCCAGCAGCGGCGGGACGCAAATACCGGAGACCCAGTACTTC. It yields the protein CASSGGTQIPETQYF.

The chain couples TRBV5-1 to TRBJ1-5; D uncertain. V dropped 4 bases and J dropped 2 bases, with 16 bases sitting between them. Germline V gene sequence: CDR1 SGHRS, CDR2 YFSETQ. This CDR3 is built from 16 residues. The CDR3 loop reads CASSPGDGKRNQPQHF. Written as DNA, the CDR3 is TGCGCCAGCAGCCCGGGAGATGGTAAACGCAATCAGCCCCAGCATTTT.

This clone has just a few counts. V and J are TRBV7-9 and TRBJ2-5; 7 bases agree with TRBD1. From germline, CDR1 is SEHNR and CDR2 FQNEAQ (reference sequence). Trimming at V came to 4 bases and at J to 5 bases, leaving 13 bases not matched to a gene. The length of the CDR3 is 16 residues. CDR3 nucleotide sequence: TGTGCCAGCAGCTCCATCTTACAGGGGATCGGGGAGACCCAGTACTTC. Translated, it gives CASSSILQGIGETQYF. The entire variable domain, with the rest obtained from reference TRBV7-9 and TRBJ2-5, is as follows: DTGVSQNPRHKITKRGQNVTFRCDPISEHNRLYWYRQTLGQGPEFLTYFQNEAQLEKSRLLSDRFSAERPKGSFSTLEIQRTEQGDSAMYLCASSSILQGIGETQYFGPGTRLLVL.

The V call is TRBV5-1, the J call TRBJ2-3; the match to TRBD1 covers 8 bases. This CDR3 is 15 amino acids long. Per the germline V gene, CDR1 is SGHRS and CDR2 is YFSETQ. V shed 4 bases and J 4 bases; nucleotides not matched to a gene: 8. The CDR3 loop is CASSHQGAASDTQYF. Here the CDR3 DNA reads TGCGCCAGCAGCCACCAGGGGGCGGCCTCAGATACGCAGTATTTT.

The chain links TRBV30 to TRBJ2-7; D unclear. The CDR3 spans 12 residues. V was cut by 4 bases and J by 3 bases, with 10 bases left in between. Germline V gene sequence: CDR1 GTSNPN, CDR2 SVGIG (reference sequence). Here the CDR3 reads CAWNPGHYEQYF. Written as DNA, the CDR3 is TGTGCCTGGAATCCGGGTCACTACGAGCAGTACTTC.

The chain employs TRBV28 and TRBJ2-7; possible D gene TRBD1, 6 bases. CDR1 is MDHEN and CDR2 is SYDVKM in the germline V gene. The CDR3 contains 12 residues. The V end was cut by 8 bases, the J end by 3 bases, with 11 bases between. The CDR3 sequence: CASGQFGYEQYF. CDR3 bases: TGTGCCAGCGGACAGTTCGGCTACGAGCAGTACTTC. Full variable domain (outside the CDR3, taken from reference TRBV28 and TRBJ2-7): DVKVTQSSRYLVKRTGEKVFLECVQDMDHENMFWYRQDPGLGLRLIYFSYDVKMKEKGDIPEGYSVSREKKERFSLILESASTNQTSMYLCASGQFGYEQYFGPGTRLTVT.

This rearrangement joins TRBV28 to TRBJ1-5; the match to TRBD1 covers 9 bases. This CDR3 contains 14 residues. The germline gives CDR1 MDHEN, CDR2 SYDVKM. Trimming at V came to 5 bases and at J to 6 bases, leaving 5 bases not matched to a gene. DNA of the CDR3: TGTGCCAGCAGTCGACAGGGGGGTTTTCAGCCCCAGCATTTT. Translation gives CASSRQGGFQPQHF.

The chain recombines TRBV5-6 with TRBJ2-7; a weak D match, TRBD2 (5 bases). V lost 4 bases and J 0 bases, leaving 8 bases between the germline ends. This CDR3 has 13 residues. The germline gives CDR1 SGHDT, CDR2 YYEEEE. The CDR3: CASSLGVSYEQYF. The CDR3 coding sequence is TGTGCCAGCAGCCTCGGGGTCTCCTACGAGCAGTACTTC.

CDR3 sequence: CASSFSVSSGNTIYF. DNA of the CDR3: TGTGCCAGCAGCTTCTCCGTTTCCTCTGGAAACACCATATATTTT. The V and J genes are TRBV5-4 and TRBJ1-3; the D is unclear. The CDR3 length is 15 residues. In germline, CDR1 is SGHNT, CDR2 YYREEE (reference sequence). Trimming shortened V by 2 bases and J by 0 bases, and 9 bases separated the two germline ends.

The CDR3 sequence: CASRPPDRVYEQYF. In nucleotides, the CDR3 is TGTGCCAGCAGGCCACCCGACAGGGTGTACGAGCAGTACTTC. This sequence joins TRBV25-1 and TRBJ2-7, with 7 bases aligning to TRBD1. The CDR3 is 14 residues long. Trimming removed 6 bases from V and 4 bases from J; junction bases left unmatched: 9. CDR1 and CDR2 from the germline V gene are MGHDK and SYGVNS.

The CDR3 DNA reads TGTGCCAGCAGCTTGGAGGGGGCTCGAGGGAAAGAGACCCAGTACTTC. Residues: CASSLEGARGKETQYF. The chain combines TRBV5-4 with TRBJ2-5, with 7 bases fitting TRBD1. V was clipped by 0 bases and J by 3 bases; unmatched bases: 8. CDR3 length: 16 residues. The germline V gene encodes CDR1 SGHNT and CDR2 YYREEE (reference sequence).

V and J are TRBV6-5 and TRBJ1-1, with D hard to call. The CDR3 is 14 residues long. CDR1 is MNHEY, CDR2 SVGAGI, per germline. V was cut by 6 bases and J by 0 bases, with 11 bases left in between. CDR3 amino acids: CASSGLFMNTEAFF. The CDR3, as DNA: TGTGCCAGCAGCGGACTGTTCATGAACACTGAAGCTTTCTTT.

J is TRBJ2-5 and V is TRBV9, with 12 positions matching TRBD2. The CDR3 loop spans 16 amino acids. The germline CDR1 and CDR2 sequences are SGDLS and YYNGEE. Unmatched junction bases numbered 6, after V lost 1 base and J lost 5 bases. CDR3 in DNA: TGTGCCAGCAGCGTATCTAGCGGGGGGGTAGTTGAGACCCAGTACTTC. This encodes CASSVSSGGVVETQYF.

For the CDR3, the DNA is TGCGCCAGCAGTACCGGGACAGGGAATGAAAAACTGTTTTTT. It codes for CASSTGTGNEKLFF. The chain combines TRBV5-1 with TRBJ1-4; 9 bases are shared with TRBD1. The CDR3 is 14 residues long. CDR1 SGHRS and CDR2 YFSETQ come from the germline V gene. Trimming took 5 bases from V and 5 from J; bases not matched to a gene: 4. Full variable domain (missing parts from reference TRBV5-1 and TRBJ1-4): KAGVTQTPRYLIKTRGQQVTLSCSPISGHRSVSWYQQTPGQGLQFLFEYFSETQRNKGNFPGRFSGRQFSNSRSEMNVSTLELGDSALYLCASSTGTGNEKLFFGSGTQLSVL.